The 20 T cell receptor beta chains below all came from one sample that was sequenced in a study of T-cell reconstitution after alpha-beta-depleted transplantation in children. TCRbeta library preparation incorporated unique molecular identifiers. TCRdb called the PCR reads again in MiXCR, with one record for every CDR3 protein. The data hold some 300,000 distinct CDR3 sequences, with around a tenth observed a single time. Here the sequenced sample was PBMCs, taken before TCRalphabeta/CD19-depleted stem cell transplant. The receptors come from a boy under two years old with acute myeloid leukemia, due to receive a stem cell transplant.

This clonotype occurred many times. V usage is TRBV5-1 and J usage is TRBJ1-2; 7 positions agree with TRBD1. V was pared by 4 bases and J by 5 bases, with 8 bases of the junction left unmatched. This CDR3 is built from 14 residues. Germline CDR1 reads SGHRS; CDR2 reads YFSETQ. The CDR3, as DNA: TGCGCCAGCAGCCAAACAGGGGCAGGATATGGCTACACCTTC. Protein product: CASSQTGAGYGYTF.

This clonotype has just a few counts. The chain has TRBV7-9 and TRBJ2-5; a possible D gene is TRBD1 (5 bases). Germline loops: CDR1 SEHNR, CDR2 FQNEAQ (reference sequence). Trimming left V 0 bases short and J 2 bases short, with 10 bases between. The CDR3 length is 15 residues. CDR3 nucleotide sequence: TGTGCCAGCAGCTTAGCGTGGGGCGAGCAAGAGACCCAGTACTTC. Protein: CASSLAWGEQETQYF.

The V and J genes are TRBV12-3 or TRBV12-4 and TRBJ2-1; 7 bases fit TRBD2. This CDR3 is 15 amino acids long. V was clipped by 1 base and J by 4 bases; unmatched bases: 4. The CDR3 DNA reads as TGTGCCAGCAGTTTAGGCGGGGGAAAGTACAATGAGCAGTTCTTC. Its protein is CASSLGGGKYNEQFF.

In regard to this clonotype: This may be a read error: a much more frequent sequence differs by one nucleotide. The gene calls are TRBV12-3 or TRBV12-4 and TRBJ2-5, with 14 nucleotides matching TRBD2. CDR3 size: 16 residues. The CDR3 here is CVSSFPGLAGDETQYF. The CDR3 nucleotides read TGTGTCAGCAGTTTTCCGGGACTAGCGGGAGACGAGACCCAGTACTTC.

This clonotype has at least ten counts. This rearrangement joins TRBV10-3 to TRBJ2-6; D is undetermined. With 6 bases removed from V and 4 bases from J, the gap between germline ends came to 13 bases. The CDR3 runs to 15 residues. Germline V gene data show CDR1 as ENHRY and CDR2 as SYGVKD. CDR3 DNA: TGTGCCATCAGGCTTGGGTTGGGCGGGGCCAACGTCCTGACTTTC. It yields the protein CAIRLGLGGANVLTF.

This clonotype was found many times. V usage is TRBV10-3 and J usage is TRBJ1-1; D is possibly TRBD1 (6 bases). The V end lost 6 bases, the J end lost 3 bases, and 14 bases lay between the germline ends. The CDR3 contains 14 residues. Germline V gene lookup returns CDR1 ENHRY and CDR2 SYGVKD. The DNA for the CDR3 is TGTGCCATCAGGCAGGGGACGGGGGACACTGAAGCTTTCTTT. Its protein product is CAIRQGTGDTEAFF.

Ten or more counts support this clonotype. CDR3 residues: CASSWGQGRHNEQFF. DNA for the CDR3: TGCGCCAGCAGCTGGGGACAGGGGAGACACAATGAGCAGTTCTTC. The chain has TRBV5-1 and TRBJ2-1, with 10 bases that match TRBD1. V gave up 3 bases and J gave up 5 bases; unmatched junction bases: 5. CDR1 is SGHRS and CDR2 is YFSETQ in the germline V gene. The CDR3 sequence is 15 residues long.

This clonotype showed up many times. The genes are TRBV20-1 and TRBJ1-2; 10 nucleotides agree with TRBD1. V gave up 1 base and J gave up 0 bases; unmatched junction bases: 5. CDR1 and CDR2 (germline): DFQATT, SNEGSKA (reference sequence). The CDR3 runs to 16 residues. CDR3 DNA: TGCAGTGCTAGAGGGACAGGGGGATTGTCTAACTATGGCTACACCTTC. Its protein product is CSARGTGGLSNYGYTF.

This clonotype was seen at least ten times. The chain combines TRBV7-3 with TRBJ2-3; TRBD2 matches at 7 bases. CDR3 length: 15 residues. V lost 2 bases, J lost 2 bases, and 4 bases stayed unmatched. Germline V gene sequence: CDR1 SGHTA, CDR2 FQGTGA. CDR3 nucleotides: TGTGCCAGCAGCTTAGGCGGGAGTGCCACAGATACGCAGTATTTT. Amino acids: CASSLGGSATDTQYF.

Ten or more counts support this clonotype. The V call is TRBV3-1, the J call TRBJ2-1, with D maybe TRBD2 (6 bases). V lost 0 bases and J 6 bases, leaving 18 bases between the germline ends. The V gene's germline CDR1 is LGHDT and CDR2 YNNKEL (reference sequence). The CDR3 loop spans 17 amino acids. Here the CDR3 reads CASSQDFGTPSSNEQFF. CDR3 DNA sequence: TGTGCCAGCAGCCAAGATTTCGGGACTCCAAGCTCCAATGAGCAGTTCTTC.

The rearrangement links TRBV7-2 to TRBJ2-7; the match to TRBD1 covers 11 bases. Germline V gives CDR1 SGHTA, CDR2 FQGNSA. J lost 1 base, V lost 0 bases, and 5 bases had no gene match. The CDR3 totals 17 residues. For the CDR3, the DNA is TGTGCCAGCAGCTTAGCTTCTGGGACAGGGGGTTCCTACGAGCAGTACTTC. It encodes CASSLASGTGGSYEQYF. Full variable domain (missing parts from reference TRBV7-2 and TRBJ2-7): GAGVSQSPSNKVTEKGKDVELRCDPISGHTALYWYRQSLGQGLEFLIYFQGNSAPDKSGLPSDRFSAERTGGSVSTLTIQRTQQEDSAVYLCASSLASGTGGSYEQYFGPGTRLTVT.

At least ten counts were recorded for this clonotype. The CDR3 reads CASSAGLAGAHEQYF. The CDR3 DNA sequence: TGTGCCAGCAGCGCGGGACTAGCGGGAGCGCACGAGCAGTACTTC. V and J are TRBV7-9 and TRBJ2-7, with 14 bases matching TRBD2. Germline trimming cut 5 bases from V and 5 bases from J; bases unmatched to any gene: 5. The CDR3 runs 15 residues. Germline CDR1 is SEHNR and CDR2 is FQNEAQ (reference sequence).

This clonotype was seen repeatedly, ten times or more. CDR3 protein: CASSPLRGGYMNTEAFF. The CDR3 nucleotides are TGTGCCAGCTCACCGTTAAGGGGAGGGTATATGAACACTGAAGCTTTCTTT. This rearrangement joins TRBV18 to TRBJ1-1, with D possibly being TRBD1 (5 bases). V was cut by 3 bases and J by 0 bases, with 17 bases left in between. This CDR3 has 17 residues. Germline values: CDR1 KGHSH, CDR2 LQKENI.

The chain joins TRBV6-5 to TRBJ2-7; TRBD1 matches 8 bases. V shed 6 bases and J 3 bases; nucleotides not matched to a gene: 10. The V gene's germline CDR1 is MNHEY and CDR2 SVGAGI. The CDR3 sequence is 15 residues long. The CDR3 is CASSRDRPPYYEQYF. CDR3 DNA sequence: TGTGCCAGCAGCCGGGACAGGCCCCCTTACTACGAGCAGTACTTC.

At least ten counts were recorded for this clonotype. V is TRBV7-9 and J is TRBJ2-1; maybe TRBD2 (6 bases). Per the germline V gene, CDR1 is SEHNR and CDR2 is FQNEAQ (reference sequence). This CDR3 is built from 16 residues. V lost 4 bases and J lost 0, with 13 bases in between. The CDR3 sequence is CASSSRGLISYNEQFF. The CDR3, as DNA: TGTGCCAGCAGCTCGCGCGGACTAATCTCCTACAATGAGCAGTTCTTC.

This clonotype was counted ten times or more. The chain employs TRBV7-2 and TRBJ2-7; 9 positions match TRBD1. The germline CDR1 and CDR2 sequences are SGHTA and FQGNSA. CDR3 length: 13 residues. The V gene end was trimmed by 6 bases and the J gene end by 6 bases; junction bases not matched to a gene: 6. This CDR3 is CASSRDRVSEQYF. CDR3 DNA sequence: TGTGCCAGCAGTAGGGACAGGGTGTCCGAGCAGTACTTC. Based on the CDR3 plus reference TRBV7-2 and TRBJ2-7, the full variable domain is GAGVSQSPSNKVTEKGKDVELRCDPISGHTALYWYRQSLGQGLEFLIYFQGNSAPDKSGLPSDRFSAERTGGSVSTLTIQRTQQEDSAVYLCASSRDRVSEQYFGPGTRLTVT.

In this sample, this clonotype turned up a few times. The V gene is TRBV29-1, the J gene TRBJ1-5; weak D call: TRBD1 (6 bases). CDR1 SQVTM and CDR2 ANQGSEA come from the germline V gene. The CDR3 runs 14 residues. V lost 6 bases to trimming and J lost 2 bases, with 14 bases between them. CDR3 residues: CSVGNGGGNQPQHF. CDR3 DNA: TGCAGCGTAGGGAACGGGGGCGGCAATCAGCCCCAGCATTTT.

This clonotype was detected a few times. CDR3 DNA: TGTGCCACCAGTGACCATACCCCCTTTAGAACAGATACGCAGTATTTT. This translates into CATSDHTPFRTDTQYF. The J gene is TRBJ2-3, the V gene TRBV24-1; D is undetermined. The CDR3 spans 16 residues. Germline-derived CDR1 and CDR2 are KGHDR and SFDVKD. The V end was cut by 4 bases, the J end by 3 bases, with 16 bases between.

Ten or more counts support this clonotype. The V gene is TRBV27, the J gene TRBJ2-2; 10 bases align to TRBD1. The CDR3 sequence is 16 residues long. V was clipped by 8 bases and J by 5 bases; unmatched bases: 11. Germline V gene data show CDR1 as MNHEY and CDR2 as SMNVEV (reference sequence). CDR3 sequence: CASGQPGTGVTGELFF. In DNA form, the CDR3 reads TGTGCCAGCGGTCAACCCGGGACAGGGGTTACCGGGGAGCTGTTTTTT.

This clonotype was seen ten or more times. This chain links TRBV5-6 with TRBJ2-7; unclear D gene. CDR1 SGHDT and CDR2 YYEEEE come from the germline V gene. The CDR3 totals 14 residues. V was cut by 6 bases and J by 2 bases, with 15 bases left in between. The CDR3 DNA follows: TGTGCCAGCACCCGGATGATAAGAACCTACGAGCAGTACTTC. It yields the protein CASTRMIRTYEQYF. The whole variable domain, filled in from reference TRBV5-6 and TRBJ2-7, reads DAGVTQSPTHLIKTRGQQVTLRCSPKSGHDTVSWYQQALGQGPQFIFQYYEEEERQRGNFPDRFSGHQFPNYSSELNVNALLLGDSALYLCASTRMIRTYEQYFGPGTRLTVT.